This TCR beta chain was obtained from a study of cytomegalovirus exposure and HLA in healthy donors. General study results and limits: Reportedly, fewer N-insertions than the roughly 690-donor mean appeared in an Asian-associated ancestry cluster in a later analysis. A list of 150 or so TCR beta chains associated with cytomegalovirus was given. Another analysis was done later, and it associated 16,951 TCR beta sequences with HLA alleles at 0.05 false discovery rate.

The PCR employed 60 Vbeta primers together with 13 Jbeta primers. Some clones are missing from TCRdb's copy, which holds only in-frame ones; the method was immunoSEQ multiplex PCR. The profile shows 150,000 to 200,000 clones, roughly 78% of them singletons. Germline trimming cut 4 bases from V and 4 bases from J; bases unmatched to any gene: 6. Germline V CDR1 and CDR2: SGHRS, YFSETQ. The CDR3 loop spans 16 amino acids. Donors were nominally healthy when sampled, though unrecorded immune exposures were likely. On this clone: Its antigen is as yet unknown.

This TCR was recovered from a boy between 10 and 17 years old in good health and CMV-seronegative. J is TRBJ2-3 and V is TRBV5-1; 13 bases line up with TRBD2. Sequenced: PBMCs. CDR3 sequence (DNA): TGCGCCAGCAGCCTGACTAGCGGGGGGCCTCCAGATACGCAGTATTTT. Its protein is CASSLTSGGPPDTQYF.